The 31 T cell receptor beta chains presented below share a single source sample, sequenced in a study of T cell responses to AZD1222 COVID-19 vaccine. Profiling relied on immunoSEQ multiplex PCR, and the TCRdb table lists in-frame clones only, not all of them. The sample shows more than 150,000 clones, 94% of them seen only once. The source material was peripheral blood, sampled on day 0 of AZD1222 vaccination. The receptor set was obtained from an adult in good health.

The rearrangement uses TRBV7-2 and TRBJ1-3; D uncertain. The CDR3 sequence is 12 residues long. The V and J ends lost 6 bases and 4 bases respectively, with 7 bases between them. The germline V gene encodes CDR1 SGHTA and CDR2 FQGNSA. The chain's CDR3 is CASSLFGNTIYF. CDR3 DNA sequence: TGTGCCAGCAGTCTGTTCGGAAACACCATATATTTT.

The V gene is TRBV5-8, the J gene TRBJ2-1; D not certain. Germline CDR1 is SGHTS and CDR2 is YDEGEE. This CDR3 comprises 14 residues. V lost 3 bases to trimming and J lost 0 bases, with 7 bases between them. CDR3 nucleotide sequence: TGTGCCAGCAGCTCTACTCGCTCCTACAATGAGCAGTTCTTC. As protein: CASSSTRSYNEQFF.

The rearrangement links TRBV5-1 to TRBJ2-7; 11 positions match TRBD2. Germline V gene data show CDR1 as SGHRS and CDR2 as YFSETQ. V lost 3 bases and J lost 2; bases outside the gene matches: 1. This CDR3 region has 14 residues. In DNA form, the CDR3 reads TGCGCCAGCAGCTCGACTAGCGGGACCTACGAGCAGTACTTC. It encodes CASSSTSGTYEQYF.

This clone showed up just once. The rearrangement uses TRBV11-2 and TRBJ1-5; D is ambiguous. This CDR3 contains 13 residues. The V end was cut by 5 bases, the J end by 7 bases, with 12 bases between. Germline V gene lookup returns CDR1 SGHAT and CDR2 FQNNGV. This chain's CDR3 is CASSQQREQPQHF. Written as DNA, the CDR3 is TGTGCCAGCAGCCAACAAAGGGAGCAGCCCCAGCATTTT.

The CDR3: CASSPPRDESYEQYF. For the CDR3, the DNA is TGTGCCAGCAGCCCGCCGAGGGACGAGTCCTACGAGCAGTACTTC. J is TRBJ2-7 and V is TRBV5-4, with D perhaps given as TRBD1 or TRBD2 (5 bases each). The length of the CDR3 is 15 residues. Germline loops: CDR1 SGHNT, CDR2 YYREEE (reference sequence). V dropped 4 bases and J dropped 1 base, with 15 bases sitting between them.

V and J are TRBV7-7 and TRBJ2-1; tentatively, D is TRBD1 or TRBD2 (7 bases each). CDR1 and CDR2 from the germline V gene are SSHAT and FNYEAQ (reference sequence). The CDR3 runs to 12 residues. This CDR3 reads CASGGDSNEQFF. Here the CDR3 DNA reads TGTGCTAGTGGGGGGGACAGTAATGAGCAGTTCTTC.

This chain uses TRBV5-4 with TRBJ2-7; 10 nucleotides match TRBD1. Trimming removed 4 bases from V and 7 bases from J; junction bases left unmatched: 11. The germline V gene has CDR1 SGHNT and CDR2 YYREEE (reference sequence). This CDR3 spans 15 amino acids. This CDR3 is CASSNRQGARGEQYF. CDR3 in DNA: TGTGCCAGCAGCAATAGACAGGGGGCGCGGGGAGAGCAGTACTTC.

This clone was picked up one time. The genes are TRBV12-3 or TRBV12-4 and TRBJ2-1; D is possibly TRBD2 (5 bases). The V and J ends lost 8 bases and 2 bases respectively, with 7 bases between them. This CDR3 is 12 amino acids long. The CDR3 is CASREAYNEQFF. The CDR3 DNA reads as TGTGCCAGCCGGGAAGCCTACAATGAGCAGTTCTTC.

This chain's CDR3 is CASGQFGNQPQHF. DNA for the CDR3: TGTGCCAGCGGACAGTTCGGCAATCAGCCCCAGCATTTT. The V and J genes are TRBV28 and TRBJ1-5; perhaps TRBD1 as D (6 bases). Germline CDR1 reads MDHEN; CDR2 reads SYDVKM. V lost 8 bases, J lost 2 bases, and 10 bases lay in between. This CDR3 is 13 amino acids long.

The V and J genes are TRBV27 and TRBJ2-7; TRBD1 might be the D (5 bases). Germline loops: CDR1 MNHEY, CDR2 SMNVEV (reference sequence). Trimming pared 5 bases from V and 0 bases from J, leaving 8 bases between. This CDR3 has 13 residues. The CDR3 loop is CASSHRISYEQYF. In nucleotides, the CDR3 is TGTGCCAGCAGTCACAGGATCTCCTACGAGCAGTACTTC.

The chain recombines TRBV9 with TRBJ2-1, with 7 bases aligning to TRBD2. Per germline, CDR1 SGDLS and CDR2 YYNGEE. This CDR3 region has 14 residues. J was trimmed by 8 bases and V by 2 bases; bases with no gene match: 7. CDR3 nucleotides: TGTGCCAGCAGCGTGCTCGCGGGAGTCGATGAGCAGTTCTTC. Translated, it gives CASSVLAGVDEQFF.

The gene calls are TRBV4-2 and TRBJ2-3; D possibly corresponds to TRBD2 (6 bases). The length of the CDR3 is 18 residues. Trimming removed 1 base from V and 6 bases from J, with 23 bases in between. From germline, CDR1 is LGHNA and CDR2 YNFKEQ. CDR3 amino acids: CASSQVPSSARAADTQYF. CDR3 in DNA: TGTGCCAGCAGCCAAGTTCCGTCTAGCGCCCGAGCGGCGGATACGCAGTATTTT.

In this sample, this clone turned up once. This chain connects TRBV5-6 to TRBJ2-5; 9 positions agree with TRBD1. The CDR3 spans 13 residues. The V gene end was trimmed by 4 bases and the J gene end by 5 bases; junction bases not matched to a gene: 3. Per the germline V gene, CDR1 is SGHDT and CDR2 is YYEEEE. The CDR3 here is CASSLGQGETQYF. CDR3 nucleotides: TGTGCCAGCAGCCTCGGACAGGGGGAGACCCAGTACTTC.

The rearrangement uses TRBV18 and TRBJ1-1, with D maybe TRBD1 (6 bases). Germline CDR1 and CDR2: KGHSH and LQKENI. This CDR3 contains 15 residues. Trimming stripped 3 bases from V and 0 bases from J, with 11 bases between. The CDR3 nucleotides are TGTGCCAGCTCACCCCTGGACAGTCTGAACACTGAAGCTTTCTTT. It encodes CASSPLDSLNTEAFF.

The V and J genes are TRBV13 and TRBJ2-7; the D is unclear. The ends were cut back, 2 bases at V and 3 bases at J, with 11 bases in the middle. Germline V gene data show CDR1 as PRHDT and CDR2 as FYEKMQ (reference sequence). The CDR3 covers 14 residues. The CDR3, as DNA: TGTGCCAGCAGCTTATCCTCCGGCATCTACGAGCAGTACTTC. Translation: CASSLSSGIYEQYF.

This clone appeared a single time. V gene TRBV7-9 combines with J gene TRBJ2-1; 12 bases line up with TRBD2. Trimming took 5 bases from V and 0 from J; bases not matched to a gene: 8. Germline lookup yields CDR1 SEHNR and CDR2 FQNEAQ (reference sequence). This CDR3 contains 18 residues. In DNA form, the CDR3 reads TGTGCCAGCAGCACCGGGACTAGCGGGCTTCTCTCCTACAATGAGCAGTTCTTC. It translates to CASSTGTSGLLSYNEQFF.

The rearrangement joins TRBV7-2 to TRBJ2-2; tentatively, D is TRBD2 (5 bases). CDR1 is SGHTA, CDR2 FQGNSA, per germline. V gave up 5 bases and J gave up 7 bases, with 11 bases separating them. CDR3 length equals 13 residues. CDR3 in DNA: TGTGCCAGCAGCATACTAGGCCGCGGGGAGCTGTTTTTT. Its protein product is CASSILGRGELFF.

The genes are TRBV10-3 and TRBJ2-5; TRBD2 agrees at 13 bases. There are 14 residues in the CDR3. CDR1 ENHRY and CDR2 SYGVKD come from the germline V gene. The junction had 1 base not matched to a gene; V was cut back by 6 bases and J by 3 bases. The CDR3 region has the DNA TGTGCCATCAGAGGACTAGCGGGAGAAGAGACCCAGTACTTC. Translation gives CAIRGLAGEETQYF.

The chain links TRBV2 to TRBJ2-1; 11 bases are a match to TRBD2. Per germline, CDR1 SNHLY and CDR2 FYNNEI. The CDR3 totals 21 residues. Trimming removed 5 bases from V and 6 bases from J; junction bases left unmatched: 24. CDR3 sequence reads: CASSRPEVAGGLMVLVNEQFF. The DNA for the CDR3 is TGTGCCAGCAGTCGCCCAGAGGTAGCGGGAGGGCTAATGGTACTTGTCAATGAGCAGTTCTTC. Supplemented by reference TRBV2 and TRBJ2-1, the full variable domain reads EPEVTQTPSHQVTQMGQEVILRCVPISNHLYFYWYRQILGQKVEFLVSFYNNEISEKSEIFDDQFSVERPDGSNFTLKIRSTKLEDSAMYFCASSRPEVAGGLMVLVNEQFFGPGTRLTVL.

The V and J genes are TRBV4-1 and TRBJ2-1; D is undetermined. The CDR3 covers 14 residues. The germline CDR1 and CDR2 sequences are MGHRA and YSYEKL. V was cut by 1 base and J by 3 bases, with 7 bases left in between. DNA for the CDR3: TGCGCCAGCAGCCAAGGAGACTTCTACAATGAGCAGTTCTTC. This gives the protein CASSQGDFYNEQFF.

This clone was recorded a few times. V usage is TRBV27 and J usage is TRBJ2-7; 13 nucleotides match TRBD2. The CDR3 loop spans 15 amino acids. CDR1 and CDR2 (germline): MNHEY, SMNVEV (reference sequence). After removal of 6 bases from V and 6 bases from J, the junction contained 8 bases not matched to a gene. The CDR3 spells CASSPGTSGTSEQYF. DNA of the CDR3: TGTGCCAGCAGCCCCGGGACTAGCGGGACGAGCGAGCAGTACTTC.

This clone has a single count. The chain uses TRBV28 and TRBJ1-2; no clear D gene. V shed 9 bases and J shed 2 bases, with 4 bases lying between them. CDR3 length: 10 residues. From germline, CDR1 is MDHEN and CDR2 SYDVKM. The CDR3 region is CASKNYGYTF. The CDR3 nucleotides are TGTGCCAGTAAGAACTATGGCTACACCTTC.

This chain links TRBV2 with TRBJ1-4, with D hard to call. The CDR3 has 13 amino acids. Between the trimmed V and J ends, which lost 8 bases and 7 bases, there was a span of 14 bases. Germline lookup yields CDR1 SNHLY and CDR2 FYNNEI. CDR3 region: CASLPEGVEKLFF. Here the CDR3 DNA reads TGTGCCAGCCTACCCGAGGGAGTTGAAAAACTGTTTTTT.

The genes are TRBV3-1 (or the pseudogene TRBV3-2) and TRBJ1-5; tentatively, D is TRBD1 (5 bases). The germline gives CDR1 LGHDT, CDR2 YNNKEL (reference sequence). The CDR3 sequence is 14 residues long. Trimming pared 4 bases from V and 0 bases from J, leaving 7 bases between. Here the CDR3 reads CASSPTVSNQPQHF. CDR3 nucleotide sequence: TGTGCCAGCAGCCCGACAGTTAGCAATCAGCCCCAGCATTTT.

This sequence joins TRBV7-8 and TRBJ2-2; the D call may be TRBD1 or TRBD2 (6 bases each). Trimming removed 7 bases from V and 1 base from J, with 13 bases in between. In germline, CDR1 is SGHVS, CDR2 FQNEAQ. This CDR3 is built from 15 residues. CDR3 loop: CASNLRGQNTGELFF. CDR3 DNA: TGTGCCAGCAACCTACGGGGGCAGAACACCGGGGAGCTGTTTTTT.

In this sample, this clone turned up a few times. This chain joins TRBV5-3 and TRBJ2-2; 9 positions match TRBD2. TRBV5-3 is known as an ORF, though its function is uncertain. The CDR3 is made up of 17 amino acids. Trimming cost V 0 bases and J 6 bases; bases outside gene matches: 9. The CDR3 spells CARSLEESGRSPGELFF. CDR3 nucleotide sequence: TGTGCCAGAAGCTTGGAAGAGAGCGGGAGGTCTCCCGGGGAGCTGTTTTTT.

This clone has just one count. CDR3 nucleotides: TGTGCCAGCAGCACATATGGGACAGGGCCCGACGAGCAGTACTTC. Translating it yields CASSTYGTGPDEQYF. This rearrangement joins TRBV5-6 to TRBJ2-7, with 9 bases aligning to TRBD1. V lost 4 bases, J lost 5 bases, and 10 bases stayed unmatched. The CDR3 consists of 15 residues. The V gene's germline CDR1 is SGHDT and CDR2 YYEEEE. Full variable domain (remainder filled in from reference TRBV5-6 and TRBJ2-7): DAGVTQSPTHLIKTRGQQVTLRCSPKSGHDTVSWYQQALGQGPQFIFQYYEEEERQRGNFPDRFSGHQFPNYSSELNVNALLLGDSALYLCASSTYGTGPDEQYFGPGTRLTVT.

The chain has TRBV4-2 and TRBJ2-4; D possibly uses TRBD1 or TRBD2 (5 bases each). Trimming cost V 0 bases and J 4 bases, with 13 bases left between them. CDR1 is LGHNA and CDR2 is YNFKEQ in the germline V gene. CDR3 length: 16 residues. In DNA form, the CDR3 reads TGTGCCAGCAGCCAAGATCACCAGGGAGTGAAAAACATTCAGTACTTC. Translating gives CASSQDHQGVKNIQYF.

The J gene is TRBJ1-3, the V gene TRBV28, with D uncertain. The V gene's germline CDR1 is MDHEN and CDR2 SYDVKM. Trimming removed 3 bases at V and 2 bases at J, with 8 bases between. The CDR3 has 14 residues. The CDR3, as DNA: TGTGCCAGCAGTTTTCTAGGGACTGGAAACACCATATATTTT. This translates into CASSFLGTGNTIYF.

This sequence joins TRBV5-1 and TRBJ2-2; 8 bases align to TRBD1. From germline, CDR1 is SGHRS and CDR2 YFSETQ. The CDR3 length is 15 residues. V was clipped by 5 bases and J by 1 base; unmatched bases: 4. Here the CDR3 reads CASRFGTGNTGELFF. The CDR3 DNA sequence: TGCGCCAGCAGGTTCGGGACAGGGAACACCGGGGAGCTGTTTTTT.

The rearrangement links TRBV7-2 to TRBJ2-1; D possibly matches TRBD1 or TRBD2 (5 bases each). CDR1 is SGHTA, CDR2 FQGNSA, per germline. CDR3 length: 13 amino acids. Trimming removed 3 bases from V and 7 bases from J, with 10 bases in between. The CDR3 is CASSLGPSNEQFF. CDR3 DNA: TGTGCCAGCAGCTTGGGACCGTCGAATGAGCAGTTCTTC.